These T cell receptor beta chains were read from a single sample in a study of shared clonotypes between healthy human individuals. Generated by immunoSEQ multiplex PCR, the TCRdb table keeps only in-frame clones and is missing some. Of some 1 million clones listed, about 75% are singletons. The source material was memory CD4+ T cells sorted from blood. The receptors come from a young man in good health. Both conserved end residues are part of each CDR3.

v_gene,CDR3aa
TRBV7-9,CASSLAIGTANSPLHF
TRBV4-1,CASSQDPTGGYYNEQFF
TRBV7-6,CASSLGQGGSVDYTF
TRBV13,CASSQGRTWSDTQYF
TRBV7-2,CASSLAGTNYGYTF
TRBV9,CASSVGNQPQHF
TRBV5-6,CASSSSSESDTQYF
TRBV5-6,CASSFVDRGYYGYTF
TRBV30,CAFQTGSNQPQHF
TRBV5-1,CASSLGSGTDTQYF
TRBV6-5,CASRPNAMADTQYF
TRBV5-1,CASSLDILTDTQYF
TRBV2,CASSPTGTSIRGYTF
TRBV2,CASSGVLAVHKNIQYF
TRBV6-1,CASAGLQRQPQHF
TRBV30,CAWSRGQGRTQHF
TRBV5-1,CASSASGTGPGASPLHF
TRBV10-3,CAIRARDSDTEAFF
TRBV2,CASTQVQGLRDNSPLHF
TRBV5-4,CASSFYGLNTGELFF
TRBV9,CASSGTGRGNTIYF
TRBV27,CASSGNRELVKNIQYF
TRBV7-9,CASSPGTGYGYTF
TRBV5-4,CASSQTPTGIPEKLFF
TRBV29-1,CSVANQGSDYTF